These 7 T cell receptor beta chains were sequenced from one sample in a study of shared clonotypes between healthy human individuals. CD45RO-negative, CCR7-selected cells formed the naive CD8 fraction, which excluded terminally differentiated effector memory CD45RA+ cells. Generated by immunoSEQ multiplex PCR, the TCRdb table keeps only in-frame clones and is missing some. This sample yields just over 2,000,000 clones, of which about 95% are seen a single time; 0.85% to 1.3% belongs to the top ten. Material for sequencing was naive CD8+ T cells sorted from blood. These receptors all come from a man between 18 and 35 years old in good health.

This sequence joins TRBV14 and TRBJ2-1; 10 bases are shared with TRBD2. The CDR3 loop spans 17 amino acids. CDR1 is SGHDN, CDR2 FVKESK, per germline. The junction had 11 bases not matched to a gene; V was cut back by 4 bases and J by 5 bases. The CDR3 coding sequence is TGTGCCAGCAGCCGCTTACCGGGACTAGCGTCTAACAATGAGCAGTTCTTC. This sequence encodes CASSRLPGLASNNEQFF.

The CDR3 DNA reads as TGTGCCAGTAGTACGGGACTAGCGATCAACGAGCAGTACTTC. Encoded protein: CASSTGLAINEQYF. The rearrangement links TRBV19 to TRBJ2-7, with 10 bases matching TRBD2. The trim removed 4 bases at V and 5 bases at J, leaving 5 bases unmatched. The CDR3 covers 14 residues. Germline V gene lookup returns CDR1 LNHDA and CDR2 SQIVND (reference sequence). The whole variable domain, remainder taken from reference TRBV19 and TRBJ2-7, is DGGITQSPKYLFRKEGQNVTLSCEQNLNHDAMYWYRQDPGQGLRLIYYSQIVNDFQKGDIAEGYSVSREKKESFPLTVTSAQKNPTAFYLCASSTGLAINEQYFGPGTRLTVT.

The chain is built from TRBV29-1 and TRBJ2-7; tentatively, D is TRBD1 (5 bases). CDR3 length: 13 residues. The V and J ends lost 6 bases and 6 bases respectively, with 18 bases between them. Germline V gives CDR1 SQVTM, CDR2 ANQGSEA. CDR3 amino acids: CSVETDSLGEQYF. CDR3 in DNA: TGCAGCGTAGAAACCGACAGTTTAGGCGAGCAGTACTTC.

V and J are TRBV5-1 and TRBJ1-2, with TRBD1 identical over 10 bases. The CDR3 is made up of 15 amino acids. V was clipped by 0 bases and J by 6 bases; unmatched bases: 5. Germline V gives CDR1 SGHRS, CDR2 YFSETQ. The CDR3 protein is CASSLERQGADGYTF. Here the CDR3 DNA reads TGCGCCAGCAGCTTGGAGCGACAGGGGGCCGATGGCTACACCTTC.

The chain recombines TRBV29-1 with TRBJ2-1; D is undetermined. V lost 7 bases and J 7 bases, leaving 8 bases between the germline ends. Germline lookup yields CDR1 SQVTM and CDR2 ANQGSEA. This CDR3 has 10 amino acids. In DNA, the CDR3 is TGCAGCGCCACAGATAATGAGCAGTTCTTC. Translating gives CSATDNEQFF.

This sequence joins TRBV4-1 and TRBJ1-2; TRBD1 matches 9 bases. Germline trimming cut 3 bases from V and 6 bases from J; bases unmatched to any gene: 8. CDR1 and CDR2 (germline): MGHRA, YSYEKL. CDR3 length: 15 residues. The chain's CDR3 is CASSQTQGAKHGYTF. CDR3 nucleotide sequence: TGCGCCAGCAGCCAGACACAGGGGGCGAAACATGGCTACACCTTC.

The chain uses TRBV4-3 and TRBJ1-1; D is unclear. V was shortened by 1 base and J by 6 bases, with 15 bases between the two germline ends. Per germline, CDR1 LGHNA and CDR2 YSLEER. CDR3 size: 15 residues. The CDR3 region is CASSQGGGVAPEAFF. The CDR3 coding sequence is TGCGCCAGCAGCCAAGGTGGTGGGGTTGCGCCTGAAGCTTTCTTT.